This T cell receptor beta chain was documented in a study of kidney transplant recipient with SARS-CoV-2 infection listed by TCRdb under 2021. The time point tag for this specimen amounts to: pre-pandemic baseline sample and day 111 after first positive SARS-CoV-2 test. This clonotype was recorded a few times. This receptor's antigen is unknown. The record has no base qualities; no much larger clone is one base away. Trimming at the junction amounts to 4 bases on V and 9 bases on J, and the germline ends lie 14 bases apart. The CDR3, from cysteine to phenylalanine, totals 13 residues. The retained sequence is limited to the CDR3, 39 bases, with the frame set at the first base. CDR1 and CDR2 are drawn from the germline V gene: SGHRS, YFSETQ. Reads for this sample came from an Illumina MiSeq. Profiling of the peripheral T cell repertoire targeted human TCRbeta genes. Under the source paper's analysis protocol: To account for variability over time, differences in clonotype abundance were tested using beta-binomial modelling. Clonotypes that had expanded were screened against the ImmuneCODE reference database of SARS-CoV-2-associated TCRs and mapped onto regions of the viral genome. Additional repertoire analyses examined TRBV gene usage, CDR3 length, CDR3 amino acid overlap between time points, distributions of clonotype abundance, and Jaccard similarity. TCRdb reworked the public reads: Q25 trimming with fastp, MiXCR clone assembly, productive beta chains retained. Rows are combined by CDR3 protein, so each entry shows the most common genes and DNA. The V and J calls and clone size come from TCRdb's table, not from the authors' own analysis. The table for this sample lists under 300,000 distinct CDR3 sequences; 29% of them were counted only once. Clones ranked in the top ten supply under 9.5% of the sample.

Here the sequenced sample was a blood sample, taken at baseline and on roughly day 120 from a kidney transplant recipient. This TCR was sampled from a male patient younger than 45 who had COVID-19 and was a kidney transplant recipient. After a transplant, some of the T cells may come from the graft donor. The rearranged segments are TRBV5-1 and TRBJ2-1; TRBD2 is possibly the D segment (6 matching bases). The nucleotide sequence reads as follows: TGCGCCAGCAGCGCGGGACGGGAAGGTGAGCAGTTCTTC. The translation is CASSAGREGEQFF.